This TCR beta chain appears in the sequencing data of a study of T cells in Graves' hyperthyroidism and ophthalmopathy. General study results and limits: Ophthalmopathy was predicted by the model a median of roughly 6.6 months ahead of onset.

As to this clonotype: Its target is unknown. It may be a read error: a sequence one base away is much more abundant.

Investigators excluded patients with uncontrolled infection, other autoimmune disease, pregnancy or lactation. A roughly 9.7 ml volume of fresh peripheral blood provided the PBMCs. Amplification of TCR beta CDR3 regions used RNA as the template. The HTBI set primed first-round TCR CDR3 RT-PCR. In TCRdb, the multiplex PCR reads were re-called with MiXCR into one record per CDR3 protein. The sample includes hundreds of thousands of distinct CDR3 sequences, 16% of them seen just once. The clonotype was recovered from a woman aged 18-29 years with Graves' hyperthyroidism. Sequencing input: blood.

CDR3 DNA sequence: TGTGCCAGCAGCTTAGTAGCGAGCGGGGGGGCATGGGGTGAGACCCAGTGCTTC. Amino acids: CASSLVASGGAWGETQCF. V is TRBV7-2 and J is TRBJ2-5, with 10 bases matching TRBD2. Germline CDR1 is SGHTA and CDR2 is FQGNSA. The CDR3 length is 18 residues. Using reference TRBV7-2 and TRBJ2-5 for the parts outside the CDR3, the full variable domain is GAGVSQSPSNKVTEKGKDVELRCDPISGHTALYWYRQSLGQGLEFLIYFQGNSAPDKSGLPSDRFSAERTGGSVSTLTIQRTQQEDSAVYLCASSLVASGGAWGETQCFGPGTRLLVL.